The present T cell receptor beta chain was sequenced within a study of T cells in Graves' hyperthyroidism and ophthalmopathy. Study results and limitations: Most thyroid clonotypes expanded above 0.001 were also detected in blood.

Amplification targeted TCR beta CDR3 regions from RNA transcripts. An initial round of RT-PCR targeting the TCR CDR3 relied on the HTBI primer set. Using its own MiXCR run on the multiplex PCR reads, TCRdb lists one record per CDR3 protein. The data contain around 690,000 distinct CDR3 sequences, 20% of them seen just once; the ten biggest clones take up under 35%. Lactation, pregnancy, other autoimmune disease or uncontrolled infection led to exclusion of patients. Diagnoses used clinical symptoms, serum thyroxine and TRAb, thyroid ultrasound and orbital computed tomography. On this clonotype: The antigen is undetermined.

Germline loops: CDR1 SQVTM, CDR2 ANQGSEA. The J segment lost 2 bases and the V segment lost 5 bases, leaving 29 bases of the junction unmatched. The CDR3 covers 21 residues. The rearrangement uses TRBV29-1 and TRBJ2-7; 8 bases agree with TRBD2. The specimen was blood. The sequence derives from a man aged 25 to 45 with Graves' ophthalmopathy. This chain's CDR3 is CSVKRPRASGGPVNPAYEQYF. The CDR3 nucleotides are TGCAGCGTTAAGCGGCCCCGGGCGTCGGGAGGGCCTGTAAATCCCGCCTACGAGCAGTACTTC.